These 24 T cell receptor beta chains came from one sample sequenced in a study of a mutant IDH1 vaccine in newly diagnosed glioma (dated by TCRdb to about 2021). These receptors lack a known antigen. This sample's time point label indicates: week 47, end of study. Each vaccine dose was 300 ug of a 20-mer mutant IDH1 peptide in Montanide, given subcutaneously with topical imiquimod. The method was the immunoSEQ multiplex PCR assay. This immuneACCESS table, as held by TCRdb, lists in-frame sequences with V and J called but not all clones. Of the missing ones, under half trace to an unresolved V gene in checked studies; the others have no known cause. The sample table shows more than 30,000 clones, and approximately 84% are seen once. Of the sample, about 28% falls within the top ten clones. The sample in question was PBMCs, obtained from a glioma patient whose treatment included an IDH1 peptide vaccine. These receptors came from a man aged 25-45 years with glioma.

V gene TRBV5-6 combines with J gene TRBJ2-7; 8 nucleotides agree with TRBD1. J gave up 3 bases and V 4 bases, and 9 bases lay outside the gene matches. The CDR3 has 15 amino acids. From germline, CDR1 is SGHDT and CDR2 YYEEEE. The CDR3 protein is CASSPDPDRGYEQYF. For the CDR3, the DNA is TGTGCCAGCAGCCCCGACCCTGACAGGGGCTACGAGCAGTACTTC.

The V and J genes are TRBV5-1 and TRBJ2-1; tentatively, D is TRBD1 or TRBD2 (6 bases each). This CDR3 has 16 amino acids. V lost 4 bases and J 0 bases, leaving 14 bases between the germline ends. CDR1 is SGHRS and CDR2 is YFSETQ in the germline V gene. CDR3 in DNA: TGCGCCAGCAGCCCGGGGGCAGGGAACTCCTACAATGAGCAGTTCTTC. It is translated as CASSPGAGNSYNEQFF.

The chain recombines TRBV30 with TRBJ2-5; weak D call: TRBD2 (6 bases). The ends were cut back, 1 base at V and 2 bases at J, with 11 bases in the middle. CDR3 length equals 14 residues. Germline V CDR1 and CDR2: GTSNPN, SVGIG (reference sequence). CDR3 sequence: CAWSEGGTQETQYF. CDR3 in DNA: TGTGCCTGGAGTGAGGGTGGGACTCAAGAGACCCAGTACTTC.

The chain employs TRBV4-3 and TRBJ2-7; 7 positions agree with TRBD1. The germline V gene encodes CDR1 LGHNA and CDR2 YSLEER. CDR3 length equals 15 residues. The V gene end was trimmed by 0 bases and the J gene end by 1 base; junction bases not matched to a gene: 3. The CDR3 bases are TGCGCCAGCAGCCAAGATCTGGGACAGTCCTACGAGCAGTACTTC. This encodes CASSQDLGQSYEQYF.

The J gene is TRBJ2-5, the V gene TRBV4-2, with 8 bases aligning to TRBD2. V lost 1 base and J lost 2; bases outside the gene matches: 9. CDR1 and CDR2 from the germline V gene are LGHNA and YNFKEQ. The CDR3 is made up of 17 amino acids. CDR3 in amino acids: CASSQVVASGGQETQYF. The CDR3 coding sequence is TGTGCCAGCAGCCAAGTAGTGGCGAGCGGGGGACAAGAGACCCAGTACTTC.

V and J are TRBV5-5 and TRBJ2-1; the D is unclear. This CDR3 contains 13 residues. Trimming took 2 bases from V and 5 from J, leaving 8 bases between them. Germline V gene lookup returns CDR1 SGHKS and CDR2 YYEKEE (reference sequence). CDR3 DNA: TGTGCCAGCAGCTTCGGGCCTCACAATGAGCAGTTCTTC. This codes for CASSFGPHNEQFF.

The chain combines TRBV6-5 with TRBJ1-2; D not certain. CDR1 and CDR2 (germline): MNHEY, SVGAGI. The length of the CDR3 is 15 residues. V lost 6 bases, J lost 3 bases, and 17 bases lay in between. CDR3 protein: CASRSAWGVHYGYTF. CDR3 nucleotides: TGTGCCAGCAGAAGCGCCTGGGGAGTACACTATGGCTACACCTTC.

V gene TRBV7-9 combines with J gene TRBJ1-1; D not certain. The germline V gene has CDR1 SEHNR and CDR2 FQNEAQ (reference sequence). The CDR3 runs 15 residues. Trimming took 3 bases from V and 5 from J, leaving 16 bases between them. The CDR3 is CASSFGSGRGTEAFF. In DNA form, the CDR3 reads TGTGCCAGCAGCTTCGGTTCCGGGCGGGGAACTGAAGCTTTCTTT.

This clone was detected only once. This chain links TRBV10-2 with TRBJ2-7, with a weak D call TRBD2 (6 bases). This CDR3 spans 13 amino acids. Germline lookup yields CDR1 WSHSY and CDR2 SAAADI. V lost 7 bases to trimming and J lost 1 base, with 11 bases between them. The CDR3 bases are TGCGCCAGCAAGGCAGGGAGGTCCTACGAGCAGTACTTC. This codes for CASKAGRSYEQYF.

CDR3 amino acids: CASSLATRVGRPRTEAFF. CDR3 sequence (DNA): TGCGCCAGCAGCTTGGCGACTCGGGTTGGACGGCCGCGAACTGAAGCTTTCTTT. The V and J genes are TRBV5-1 and TRBJ1-1, with no clear D. Germline V gene data show CDR1 as SGHRS and CDR2 as YFSETQ. This CDR3 spans 18 amino acids. With 0 bases removed from V and 5 bases from J, the gap between germline ends came to 23 bases.

The chain joins TRBV5-1 to TRBJ2-5; D possibly corresponds to TRBD1 (5 bases). Deletions cut 0 bases from V and 5 bases from J, with 5 bases between. This CDR3 is built from 12 residues. Germline CDR1 and CDR2: SGHRS and YFSETQ. The CDR3 here is CASSLDRETQYF. CDR3 DNA: TGCGCCAGCAGCTTGGACAGGGAGACCCAGTACTTC.

The chain joins TRBV2 to TRBJ1-5, with 7 bases matching TRBD1. This CDR3 has 14 residues. The V and J ends lost 7 bases and 6 bases, in that order; junction bases with no gene match: 9. Germline values: CDR1 SNHLY, CDR2 FYNNEI. CDR3 nucleotide sequence: TGTGCCAGCACTCCAGACAGGGTCGGTCAGCCCCAGCATTTT. Residues: CASTPDRVGQPQHF.

The V and J genes are TRBV7-9 and TRBJ2-7, with TRBD2 identical over 9 bases. The V and J ends lost 4 bases and 2 bases, in that order; junction bases with no gene match: 6. From germline, CDR1 is SEHNR and CDR2 FQNEAQ (reference sequence). The CDR3 loop spans 15 amino acids. CDR3 nucleotides: TGTGCCAGCAGCTCCTTAGCGGGGGATACCTACGAGCAGTACTTC. This encodes CASSSLAGDTYEQYF.

The chain carries TRBV19 and TRBJ2-7, with TRBD1 as a possible D gene (6 bases). CDR3 size: 15 residues. The V end lost 2 bases, the J end lost 0 bases, and 11 bases lay between the germline ends. Germline values: CDR1 LNHDA, CDR2 SQIVND (reference sequence). CDR3 sequence reads: CASSIRGTLSYEQYF. CDR3 nucleotide sequence: TGTGCCAGTAGTATAAGGGGGACCCTCTCCTACGAGCAGTACTTC.

This chain uses TRBV5-6 with TRBJ2-2; the match to TRBD1 covers 9 bases. Germline V gene lookup returns CDR1 SGHDT and CDR2 YYEEEE. CDR3 size: 17 residues. After removal of 0 bases from V and 6 bases from J, the junction contained 9 bases not matched to a gene. The CDR3 DNA follows: TGTGCCAGCAGCTTGGTCATTGGGGACAGGGTTTCCGGGGAGCTGTTTTTT. Translation gives CASSLVIGDRVSGELFF.

This chain links TRBV6-1 with TRBJ2-3, with 8 nucleotides matching TRBD2. Trimming removed 4 bases from V and 0 bases from J; junction bases left unmatched: 6. CDR1 is MNHNS, CDR2 SASEGT, per germline. This CDR3 region has 16 residues. The CDR3 protein is CASSAEAGASTDTQYF. CDR3 bases: TGTGCCAGCAGTGCAGAAGCGGGGGCTAGCACAGATACGCAGTATTTT.

The V gene is TRBV6-5, the J gene TRBJ2-7; either TRBD1 or TRBD2 may fit D (7 bases each). V was clipped by 4 bases and J by 6 bases, with 16 bases between them. The CDR3 totals 14 residues. Germline V lookup: CDR1 MNHEY, CDR2 SVGAGI. The CDR3 bases are TGTGCCAGCAGTTCAGGGGGGAGGGTCGGCGAGCAGTACTTC. It translates to CASSSGGRVGEQYF.

The CDR3 region has the DNA TGTGCCAGCAAACTACAGGGATCGAACACCGGGGAGCTGTTTTTT. Translating it yields CASKLQGSNTGELFF. The chain joins TRBV6-1 to TRBJ2-2, with D perhaps matching TRBD1 (6 bases). With 7 bases removed from V and 0 bases from J, the gap between germline ends came to 12 bases. CDR3 length: 15 amino acids. Germline V gene data show CDR1 as MNHNS and CDR2 as SASEGT.

The table lists this clone with a count of one. This rearrangement joins TRBV13 to TRBJ2-7; D remains ambiguous. Trimming took off 9 bases at V and 9 bases at J, with 24 bases between the two ends. The CDR3 is 14 residues long. From germline, CDR1 is PRHDT and CDR2 FYEKMQ (reference sequence). CDR3: CARAARPSHPRQYF. The CDR3 nucleotides are TGTGCCAGGGCCGCGAGGCCTTCCCATCCTCGGCAGTACTTC.

The J gene is TRBJ1-4, the V gene TRBV5-8; the D gene is possibly TRBD1 (5 bases). The CDR3 length is 15 residues. Looked up from germline, CDR1 is SGHTS and CDR2 is YDEGEE. V was cut by 0 bases and J by 7 bases, with 13 bases left in between. CDR3 amino acids: CASSLDFGGGEKLFF. The CDR3 DNA follows: TGTGCCAGCAGCTTGGACTTCGGGGGTGGTGAAAAACTGTTTTTT.

This chain uses TRBV5-6 with TRBJ1-3; the match to TRBD1 covers 7 bases. The V and J ends lost 3 bases and 0 bases, in that order; junction bases with no gene match: 9. Germline V gene lookup returns CDR1 SGHDT and CDR2 YYEEEE. There are 17 residues in the CDR3. The CDR3, as DNA: TGTGCCAGCAGCTCCCCGGGGGACAGATACTCTGGAAACACCATATATTTT. Protein: CASSSPGDRYSGNTIYF.

This clone was seen a few times. The CDR3 region has the DNA TGTGCCAGCGGTCTAGCGGGGTACGCAGATACGCAGTATTTT. Translated: CASGLAGYADTQYF. This chain connects TRBV28 to TRBJ2-3; 9 nucleotides align to TRBD2. CDR1 and CDR2 from the germline V gene are MDHEN and SYDVKM. J was trimmed by 4 bases and V by 8 bases; bases with no gene match: 7. The CDR3 spans 14 residues.

Concerning this clone itself: The same CDR3 arises from other DNA sequences in this sample as well. J is TRBJ2-7 and V is TRBV6-5; no reliable D call. V lost 5 bases and J lost 5, with 16 bases in between. This CDR3 has 14 amino acids. Per germline, CDR1 MNHEY and CDR2 SVGAGI. The CDR3 loop is CASSEDGDEDEQYF. The CDR3, as DNA: TGTGCCAGCAGTGAGGACGGAGACGAGGACGAGCAGTACTTC.

The V call is TRBV7-9, the J call TRBJ2-7; 11 nucleotides line up with TRBD2. This CDR3 is 15 amino acids long. Germline CDR1 SEHNR, CDR2 FQNEAQ (reference sequence). V was pared by 4 bases and J by 3 bases, with 5 bases of the junction left unmatched. CDR3 protein: CASSSLGLADYEQYF. The CDR3 bases are TGTGCCAGCAGCTCCCTGGGACTAGCGGACTACGAGCAGTACTTC.